What follows is one T cell receptor (beta chain) and its context. This clone was detected a few times. The target of this receptor is not known. No much larger clone exists at a distance of one base, and base qualities are not known. Libraries were constructed by the immunoSEQ multiplex PCR assay. For the multiplex PCR, a mixture combining 60 forward primers for TCR Vbeta segments and 13 reverse primers for TCR Jbeta segments was used. A multiplex PCR assay on genomic DNA amplified the CDR3 region of rearranged TCR beta genes. The Illumina HiSeq System was used to sequence the amplified TCR beta libraries as 87-base-pair reads. The paper's processing steps were these. A later analysis counted about 82 million unique TCR beta chains across the 640 or so repertoires, and 10 million to 11 million of these chains were shared by at least two donors. A nearest-neighbor algorithm error-corrected the raw reads and collapsed the reads into unique sequences, merging closely related sequences to remove PCR and sequencing errors. To assign V, D and J gene segments, CDR3 sequences were aligned to IMGT reference sequences. For a sequence to be retained, a match of at least six nucleotides to both a V gene segment and a J gene segment was required. Rearrangements were called productive when the CDR3 lacked stop codons and stayed in frame with V and J; all others were non-productive. Following IMGT convention, CDR3 was defined as the stretch from the second conserved V-encoded cysteine up to the conserved J-encoded phenylalanine. In an earlier analysis of roughly 610 of the donors, sequences lacking an unambiguous match to a single V gene segment were excluded. In an earlier analysis of 587 of the donors, V segments were called functional above 56.7% productive rearrangements and were called segregating when the between-donor standard deviation exceeded 5%. A statistical classification framework was built to diagnose cytomegalovirus status from the catalog of TCR beta chain sequences. In a later analysis, V and J genes were assigned by comparing TCR nucleotide sequences against IMGT/GENE-DB human TR gene sequences. A later analysis assigned CDR3 sequences and most-parsimonious VDJ recombination scenarios with the TCRdist pipeline. In a later analysis, each TCR beta chain was defined by its CDR3 amino acid sequence together with its V-gene family, and reads lacking a unique V-gene family were excluded. In a later analysis, 450 to 600 highly shared, low-generation-probability nucleotide sequences were removed to address suspected cross-contamination and a sequencing artifact. For each public chain, a later analysis derived a clonal expansion index from normalized ranks of inferred template counts within each repertoire. In a later analysis, generation probabilities were computed using a VDJ recombination model fitted to out-of-frame rearrangements, and the results were checked against IGoR. In a later analysis, TCR-TCR, TCR-HLA and TCR-CMV co-occurrence was scored with hypergeometric tests, and a repertoire-size bias correction was applied to TCR pairs. In a later analysis, false discovery rates were estimated by permuting HLA or CMV assignments 20 times. A later analysis grouped co-occurring TCRs with DBSCAN, adding TCRdist sequence similarity when clustering within HLA-allele-positive subsets. Co-occurrence clustering excluded repertoires with fewer than 30,000 or more than 120,000 public chains, plus five with anomalous nucleotide sharing. What TCRdb holds here is the immuneACCESS table cut down to in-frame rearrangements. Part of the clones is not present; checked against another copy, under half of the missing clones reflect an unresolved V gene, and the others are unexplained. V, J and clone size are those of that table, while D and trimming were read from the DNA. The sample table contains tens of thousands of clones; only one count was recorded for around 84% of them. The ten largest clones add up to less than 7% of the sample.

The data were obtained in a study of cytomegalovirus exposure and HLA in healthy donors (dated by TCRdb to about 2017). In terms of the full investigation: An earlier analysis of some 500 of the donors reported more than 250 Gb of sequence data and 117 million unique TCR beta sequences from around 200 million T cells. To decide whether each TCR beta V gene segment behaved as functional or pseudogenic, an earlier analysis of several hundred of the donors relied on high-throughput TCR beta sequencing. Among 398 genotyped donors of the cohort, an average of roughly 240,000 unique TCR beta nucleotide sequences were sequenced per donor, 15% to 20% of them non-productive. Among the roughly 370 genotyped donors, 75% to 90% belonged to the genetic ancestry cluster associated with self-reported Caucasian donors. The study used immunosequencing to profile the T cell repertoires of several hundred subjects and linked those repertoires to cytomegalovirus serostatus. A later genetic analysis took genome-wide SNP genotypes for about three fifths of the roughly 700 donors and used that subset as a discovery cohort. Alongside the repertoire data, information on donor age, sex, ethnicity and CMV serostatus was compiled. Typing coverage varied by locus: roughly 620-640 donors for A, B, C, DRB1 and DQB1; approximately 500 for DQA1; around 610 for DPA1; roughly 450 for DPB1. The later analysis used no new phenotypic data to find candidate immune exposures, relying instead on TCR beta sequences and their occurrence across donors. In a later analysis, previously published TCR beta repertoires from roughly 710 donors were re-analyzed and high-resolution HLA genotyping was added so that TCR occurrence patterns could be studied. To predict cytomegalovirus infection status, the study brought together high-throughput TCR immunosequencing, statistical association of individual TCRs with disease status, and machine learning. Along with the approximately 700-subject first cohort, a separate validation cohort of over a hundred different subjects was used. The study aimed to test whether cataloging public T cell receptors could reveal signatures of past pathogen exposure. Class I and class II HLA loci were covered by the typing at four-digit resolution. Every discovery cohort repertoire had been produced on one sequencing platform. About 320 gigabases of sequencing data and roughly 90 million unique TCR sequences were included in an early release covering roughly 700 HLA-typed donors. Four to six DR-DQ haplotypes were handled as single units for association and clustering, since linkage in the cohort was strong.

The cohort comprised some 680 healthy bone marrow donors. All cohort members were sampled while nominally healthy, although unrecorded immune exposures were likely present. The donor was CMV seronegative and belonged to the group of 352 seronegative cohort members. Each donor provided a peripheral blood sample, and peripheral blood mononuclear cells were used for TCR beta sequencing. Genomic DNA was extracted from the blood cell samples with the Qiagen DNeasy Blood Extraction Kit. The study at large found these results: Strong co-occurrence of HLA alleles, especially DR and DQ, made assigning TCR associations to individual alleles difficult. In an earlier analysis of fewer than 750 of the donors, most TCR beta V segments were observed in productive rearrangements about 87% or about 30% of the time, broadly matching IMGT annotations. A few of the identified cytomegalovirus-associated TCR beta chains were confirmed in vitro to be specific for cytomegalovirus antigens. A later genetic analysis reported fewer N-insertions in productive TCRs among donors in an Asian-associated ancestry cluster than the roughly 700-donor mean. A further reported finding was that TCR beta sequences accurately predicted the HLA-A and HLA-B alleles for most subjects in the first cohort. Correlated functional status among segregating V segments might be attributable to linkage disequilibrium, but an unknown experimental factor could not be ruled out. About 15 rarely observed V segments, including chromosome 9 orphons, were excluded from the earlier analysis of several hundred of the donors because counts were too low. In a later analysis, TCR association rates were found to vary across HLA loci, with the most associated TCRs seen for DRB1 alleles and the fewest for HLA-C alleles. The cohort was sequenced for TCR beta chains only, and without alpha or paired-chain data the features that could be detected were limited. While some public TCRs were present in many individuals, most TCR sequences turned up only very rarely across donors. Several of the top co-occurrence clusters appeared to be linked to parvovirus B19, influenza, CMV and Epstein-Barr virus, according to a later analysis. At a false discovery rate of 0.05, a later analysis linked 16,951 TCR beta sequences to specific HLA alleles. According to a later analysis, most CMV-associated TCR beta chains appeared to be HLA-restricted, and the HLA associations seemed to be driven largely by CMV exposure. An association between a missense DCLRE1C variant and V-gene and J-gene trimming of TCR beta chains was found in a later genetic analysis and replicated in an independent cohort. In a later analysis, HLA-associated TCR beta chains showed more clonal expansion and lower generation probabilities than non-associated chains that were equally common. HLA typing was unavailable for some donors at each locus, so association tests used only the typed subset. A total of some 180 TCR beta chains were listed by the study as associated with cytomegalovirus. A group of highly shared sequence variants was considered likely to be a technical artifact of the sequencing pipeline. The authors suggested that the approach could potentially be extended to other disease states and immunological phenotypes. Cytomegalovirus status was reported to be diagnosed by the classifier with high specificity and sensitivity in both the original and validation cohorts. For the cohort, immune exposure information was limited to CMV serostatus. Roughly uniform sequencing depth across donors was assumed in presence/absence analyses, although this assumption may not hold.

The sequence was obtained from a male donor in good health and CMV-seronegative. Sequenced sample: PBMCs.

The DNA reads as follows: TGTGCCAGCAGTGAGCAGGGCAACACTGAAGCTTTCTTT. Translated, it gives CASSEQGNTEAFF. The sequence joins TRBV6-1 to TRBJ1-1, and the D gene may be TRBD1, 5 bases matching. The germline ends are 7 bases apart after V is trimmed by 3 bases and J by 2 bases. The CDR3 starts with the cysteine, ends with the phenylalanine, and has 13 residues. The sequence is cut down to CDR3 DNA, 39 bases in frame from base 1. CDR1 and CDR2 (MNHNS, SASEGT) derive from the germline V gene.